This T cell receptor beta chain derives from a study of T cell repertoires in cytomegalovirus infection. The V end was cut by 3 bases, the J end by 0 bases, with 13 bases between. CDR3 length: 16 residues. TCRdb itself ran the reads through MiXCR, one entry per CDR3 protein. The sample consists of just under 550,000 distinct CDR3 sequences, around 27% of them appearing once. This TCR came from a human donor in good health (CMV status not recorded). Some clones in this sample may be carry-over from other donors' samples. Sequencing used PBMCs. The chain couples TRBV12-3 or TRBV12-4 to TRBJ2-3; either TRBD1 or TRBD2 may fit D (6 bases each). Here the CDR3 reads CASSFFIGGSTDTQYF. The CDR3 bases are TGTGCCAGCAGTTTCTTCATCGGGGGCAGCACAGATACGCAGTATTTT.